Sequencing of this T cell receptor beta chain was carried out in a study of OX40 agonist ivuxolimab in advanced cancers. General notes on the study: Ivuxolimab was a fully human IgG2 agonistic monoclonal antibody targeting the costimulatory receptor OX40 (CD134). Intravenous ivuxolimab was administered to patients every 2 weeks at six dose levels: 0.01, 0.1, 0.3, 1.5, 3 and 10 mg/kg. Among the roughly 52 dose-escalation patients, about 19 had hepatocellular carcinoma, 15 melanoma, 9 renal cell carcinoma and 9 head and neck cancer. A male proportion of around 81% and a mean age of 60 years, ranging from 23 to 79, were recorded for the dose-escalation cohort. Prior anti-PD-1, anti-PD-L1 or anti-CTLA-4 therapy was permitted, and checkpoint inhibitors had been received by about 37% of dose-escalation patients. Three dose-escalation patients achieved partial responses, one with hepatocellular carcinoma and two with cutaneous melanoma. Peripheral TCRbeta sequencing aimed to test whether ivuxolimab altered TCR sequence diversity and caused clonal T-cell expansion. The paper reports the monotherapy dose-escalation portion (N of about 54 patients) of the phase I ivuxolimab trial.

For this clone: The specificity of this receptor is unknown. No much larger clonotype is one base removed from it; base qualities were not supplied.

What the authors observed across the whole study: Low levels of normalized T-cell clonal expansion were also seen in some nonresponding patients. In partial responders in the 0.1-3.0 mg/kg groups, normalized peripheral clonal expansion was found to be among the lowest, especially among CD8+ T cells. After ivuxolimab, CD8+ T cells had more expanded clones than CD4+ T cells on average. At doses of 0.1 to 3.0 mg/kg, clonal expansion of both CD4+ and CD8+ blood T cells was observed from baseline to week 6. The antigen specificity of the peripheral T cells that underwent clonal expansion was not determined.

The trial excluded patients who had a history of autoimmune disease or who were on systemic immunosuppression. In every dose cohort, peripheral blood was drawn for TCR sequencing at baseline, cycle 4 day 1, and cycle 7 day 1. Samples were obtained from an open-label, multicenter, first-in-human phase I dose-escalation trial of ivuxolimab. Adults with locally advanced or metastatic melanoma, renal cell, hepatocellular, or head and neck squamous cell carcinoma were enrolled in the trial. Before TCR sequencing, CD4+ T cells and CD8+ T cells were sorted from peripheral blood as separate populations. V drops 1 base and J drops 0 bases, leaving 16 bases in between. CDR1 and CDR2 were assigned from the germline V gene (reference sequence) as LNHNV and YYDKDF. The CDR3, from cysteine to phenylalanine, totals 18 residues. The kept DNA is CDR3 alone, 54 bases in frame from the first base. Genomic DNA was isolated from the sorted cells so that the TCRbeta CDR3 region could be sequenced. TCRbeta CDR3 regions were sequenced using the immunoSEQ Assay. This immuneACCESS table, as held by TCRdb, lists in-frame sequences with V and J called but not all clones. Of the missing ones, under half trace to an unresolved V gene in checked studies; the others have no known cause. The sample table shows 50,000 to 55,000 clones, and about 89% are seen once. Approximately 1.8% of the sample is held by the ten biggest clonotypes.

The rearranged chain carries TRBV15 and TRBJ1-5, with the D gene not confidently named. This TCR derives from an adult with an advanced solid tumor such as melanoma, head and neck, liver or kidney cancer. Material: CD4+ or CD8+ T cells sorted from blood, obtained in a trial of the OX40 agonist ivuxolimab. The nucleotide sequence reads as follows: TGTGCCACCAGCAGAGGGGTATCAGCCCCCAATAGCAATCAGCCCCAGCATTTT. Protein translation: CATSRGVSAPNSNQPQHF. With the portions outside the CDR3 filled from the reference TRBV15 and TRBJ1-5 genes, the complete variable region becomes DAMVIQNPRYQVTQFGKPVTLSCSQTLNHNVMYWYQQKSSQAPKLLFHYYDKDFNNEADTPDNFQSRRPNTSFCFLDIRSPGLGDTAMYLCATSRGVSAPNSNQPQHFGDGTRLSIL.